This TCR beta chain was recovered during a study of T cells in Graves' hyperthyroidism and ophthalmopathy. Study-wide points: Blood also held most thyroid clonotypes expanded beyond 0.001. Ophthalmopathy stood apart from stable hyperthyroidism in a 13 V-J model.

From RNA transcripts, TCR beta CDR3 regions were amplified. HTBI primers were used for first-round RT-PCR of the TCR CDR3. In TCRdb, the multiplex PCR reads were re-called with MiXCR into one record per CDR3 protein. The sample holds about 290,000 distinct CDR3 sequences, roughly 19% seen once. This clonotype was detected ten times or more. Its antigen is still unknown. Germline lookup yields CDR1 SQVTM and CDR2 ANQGSEA. The CDR3 length is 12 residues. V shed 7 bases and J 6 bases; nucleotides not matched to a gene: 8. V usage is TRBV29-1 and J usage is TRBJ1-1; the match to TRBD1 covers 7 bases. The sequence was collected from a man aged 45-65 years with Graves' ophthalmopathy. The sequenced sample consisted of blood. In nucleotides, the CDR3 is TGCAGCGGGACCGTCAGGGGGGCTGAAGCTTTCTTT. As protein: CSGTVRGAEAFF.